The 24 T cell receptor beta chains listed next were all sequenced from one sample in a study of a mutant IDH1 vaccine in newly diagnosed glioma. Sequenced by immunoSEQ multiplex PCR; TCRdb stores in-frame clones only, minus some. The table includes about 25,000 clones, around 82% detected once. Antigens for these TCRs are unknown. Regarding time point: week 11, during vaccination. Mutant IDH1 20-mer peptide, at 300 ug, made up each vaccine dose, with topical imiquimod. Sequenced material: PBMCs, taken from a glioma patient whose treatment included an IDH1 peptide vaccine. These receptors were taken from a woman younger than 30 with glioma.

This clone was seen a few times. The chain carries TRBV2 and TRBJ2-6; 12 bases align to TRBD1. V shed 4 bases and J 4 bases; nucleotides not matched to a gene: 5. CDR1 is SNHLY, CDR2 FYNNEI, per germline. The length of the CDR3 is 17 residues. DNA for the CDR3: TGTGCCAGCAGTGGGGGGGACAGGGGGCCCGGGGCCAACGTCCTGACTTTC. Encoded protein: CASSGGDRGPGANVLTF.

V gene TRBV7-9 combines with J gene TRBJ2-5; tentatively, D is TRBD1 (5 bases). The CDR3 loop spans 14 amino acids. CDR1 is SEHNR and CDR2 is FQNEAQ in the germline V gene (reference sequence). V was cut by 1 base and J by 5 bases, with 11 bases left in between. The CDR3 here is CASSLGVRVETQYF. The CDR3 DNA follows: TGTGCCAGCAGCTTAGGTGTCAGGGTCGAGACCCAGTACTTC.

This clone was recorded once. The rearrangement links TRBV5-6 to TRBJ1-2; 8 nucleotides match TRBD1. The CDR3 is 16 amino acids. Losses at the gene ends were 5 bases for V and 3 bases for J; bases not matched to a gene: 12. The germline gives CDR1 SGHDT, CDR2 YYEEEE. The CDR3 DNA follows: TGTGCCAGCAGGAAGGTGGGACAGGCTCCGTACTATGGCTACACCTTC. It translates to CASRKVGQAPYYGYTF. Filled out from reference TRBV5-6 and TRBJ1-2, the complete variable domain reads DAGVTQSPTHLIKTRGQQVTLRCSPKSGHDTVSWYQQALGQGPQFIFQYYEEEERQRGNFPDRFSGHQFPNYSSELNVNALLLGDSALYLCASRKVGQAPYYGYTFGSGTRLTVV.

The V gene is TRBV4-1, the J gene TRBJ1-1, with D tentatively TRBD1 (5 bases). Trimming left V 0 bases short and J 3 bases short, with 14 bases between. The germline V gene encodes CDR1 MGHRA and CDR2 YSYEKL. This CDR3 has 16 amino acids. This CDR3 reads CASSQDQWRGYTEAFF. Here the CDR3 DNA reads TGCGCCAGCAGCCAAGATCAGTGGAGGGGCTACACTGAAGCTTTCTTT.

V is TRBV9 and J is TRBJ1-4; 7 nucleotides agree with TRBD1. The germline gives CDR1 SGDLS, CDR2 YYNGEE. J was trimmed by 3 bases and V by 3 bases; bases with no gene match: 5. The length of the CDR3 is 15 residues. CDR3 nucleotides: TGTGCCAGCAGCGCAACAGGGGAGGCTAATGAAAAACTGTTTTTT. It translates to CASSATGEANEKLFF.

This sequence joins TRBV19 and TRBJ1-1; D might be TRBD1 (6 bases). The CDR3 contains 14 residues. V lost 3 bases, J lost 4 bases, and 12 bases lay in between. Germline CDR1 reads LNHDA; CDR2 reads SQIVND (reference sequence). The DNA of the CDR3 is TGTGCCAGTAGTATCACAGGGATTACCACTGAAGCTTTCTTT. Its translation: CASSITGITTEAFF.

The chain joins TRBV5-4 to TRBJ2-5; D is uncertain. The CDR3 runs to 14 residues. V was trimmed by 3 bases and J by 5 bases, leaving 14 bases between them. Looked up from germline, CDR1 is SGHNT and CDR2 is YYREEE (reference sequence). CDR3 loop: CASSSNGPTETQYF. DNA of the CDR3: TGTGCCAGCAGCTCCAACGGACCCACCGAGACCCAGTACTTC.

CDR3 in DNA: TGTGCCATCGGAGGACAGGGGGGCCCGGGTGTGGGCTACACCTTC. Translation gives CAIGGQGGPGVGYTF. V and J are TRBV10-3 and TRBJ1-2; TRBD1 matches at 10 bases. The V segment lost 8 bases and the J segment 8 bases; nucleotides outside the gene matches: 14. The germline gives CDR1 ENHRY, CDR2 SYGVKD. The CDR3 totals 15 residues.

Comments on this clone: Mismatch with germline at one junction end may stem from a read error. The rearrangement links TRBV7-7 to TRBJ2-5; 7 nucleotides agree with TRBD1. From germline, CDR1 is SSHAT and CDR2 FNYEAQ (reference sequence). The CDR3 loop spans 13 amino acids. DNA for the CDR3: TGTGCTAGCAGCTTAGACAGGGAAGAGACCCAGTACTTC. It yields the protein CASSLDREETQYF.

The V gene is TRBV7-4, the J gene TRBJ2-3; 10 bases map to TRBD2. The CDR3 sequence is 15 residues long. The germline V gene has CDR1 SGHVT and CDR2 SQSDAQ. The ends lost 6 bases at V and 4 bases at J; junction bases unmatched: 7. The DNA for the CDR3 is TGTGCCAGCAGTATCCTAGCGGGGGTATCAGATACGCAGTATTTT. Translated: CASSILAGVSDTQYF.

The J gene is TRBJ2-7, the V gene TRBV7-9; possible D gene TRBD2, 6 bases. This CDR3 spans 14 amino acids. Between the trimmed V and J ends, which lost 4 bases and 2 bases, there was a span of 12 bases. Germline V gene lookup returns CDR1 SEHNR and CDR2 FQNEAQ (reference sequence). CDR3 coding DNA: TGTGCCAGCAGCTCCGAAGCGGGTGCCTACGAGCAGTACTTC. This codes for CASSSEAGAYEQYF.

The V gene is TRBV10-3, the J gene TRBJ2-7; D possibly uses TRBD1 or TRBD2 (5 bases each). The CDR3 runs 14 residues. V lost 3 bases, J lost 0 bases, and 9 bases lay in between. The germline V gene has CDR1 ENHRY and CDR2 SYGVKD. CDR3 loop: CAISDWGSSYEQYF. CDR3 nucleotide sequence: TGTGCCATCAGTGACTGGGGGTCCTCCTACGAGCAGTACTTC.

This chain connects TRBV7-6 to TRBJ2-5; 7 nucleotides align to TRBD2. Trimming cost V 1 base and J 5 bases; bases outside gene matches: 7. CDR1 is SGHVS and CDR2 is FNYEAQ in the germline V gene. This CDR3 has 15 residues. CDR3 sequence reads: CASSLGLREGETQYF. CDR3 coding DNA: TGTGCCAGCAGCTTAGGACTGAGGGAGGGGGAGACCCAGTACTTC.

With respect to this clone: The junction differs from germline at one of its ends, possibly a read error. The chain combines TRBV4-1 with TRBJ2-1, with a tentative D call TRBD2 (7 bases). This CDR3 has 12 amino acids. Germline CDR1 and CDR2: MGHRA and YSYEKL. CDR3 in DNA: TGCGCCAGCAGCCAAGATTCGGGGGAGGGGGTCTTC. Translation: CASSQDSGEGVF.

This rearrangement joins TRBV30 to TRBJ2-2; D is perhaps TRBD1 (6 bases). Germline CDR1 is GTSNPN and CDR2 is SVGIG (reference sequence). The length of the CDR3 is 13 residues. Trimming removed 6 bases from V and 8 bases from J, with 16 bases in between. The CDR3 DNA sequence: TGTGCCTGCGAGAAGGGGGAAGGGGGGGAGCTGTTTTTT. Translated: CACEKGEGGELFF.

This clone was seen a handful of times. The genes are TRBV5-1 and TRBJ1-5; D remains unclear. CDR3 length equals 13 residues. Trimming cost V 0 bases and J 4 bases, with 5 bases left between them. Germline-derived CDR1 and CDR2 are SGHRS and YFSETQ. The CDR3 sequence: CASSLDGNQPQHF. The CDR3 DNA reads as TGCGCCAGCAGCTTGGATGGAAATCAGCCCCAGCATTTT.

The chain carries TRBV29-1 and TRBJ2-1, with 9 positions matching TRBD1. The length of the CDR3 is 13 residues. With 5 bases clipped from V and 7 bases from J, the junction kept 6 bases outside the gene matches. Germline loops: CDR1 SQVTM, CDR2 ANQGSEA. The CDR3 bases are TGCAGCGTTTTACAGGGGGCGAGGAATGAGCAGTTCTTC. Residues: CSVLQGARNEQFF.

In its sample, this clone was seen once. The chain is built from TRBV19 and TRBJ1-5; D remains unclear. V lost 7 bases to trimming and J lost 4 bases, with 14 bases between them. This CDR3 is built from 14 residues. Looked up from germline, CDR1 is LNHDA and CDR2 is SQIVND (reference sequence). The CDR3 reads CASMGMGNNQPQHF. The CDR3 DNA follows: TGTGCCAGTATGGGGATGGGGAATAATCAGCCCCAGCATTTT.

This sequence joins TRBV7-2 and TRBJ2-7; 13 positions match TRBD2. After removal of 4 bases from V and 4 bases from J, the junction contained 4 bases not matched to a gene. CDR3 size: 15 residues. In germline, CDR1 is SGHTA, CDR2 FQGNSA. The CDR3 region has the DNA TGTGCCAGCAGCTGGGGACTAGCGGGATCTTACGAGCAGTACTTC. As protein: CASSWGLAGSYEQYF. Combining the CDR3 with reference TRBV7-2 and TRBJ2-7 gives the whole variable domain GAGVSQSPSNKVTEKGKDVELRCDPISGHTALYWYRQSLGQGLEFLIYFQGNSAPDKSGLPSDRFSAERTGGSVSTLTIQRTQQEDSAVYLCASSWGLAGSYEQYFGPGTRLTVT.

The chain couples TRBV10-3 to TRBJ2-5; 7 bases match TRBD1. V lost 6 bases and J lost 5; bases outside the gene matches: 9. The CDR3 is 14 amino acids. Germline values: CDR1 ENHRY, CDR2 SYGVKD. CDR3 nucleotide sequence: TGTGCCATCAGAAGGGGGCCAGAGAAGGAGACCCAGTACTTC. As protein: CAIRRGPEKETQYF.

The V and J genes are TRBV27 and TRBJ1-1, with D possibly TRBD1 on 5 matching bases. The ends were cut back, 2 bases at V and 5 bases at J, with 9 bases in the middle. Per the germline V gene, CDR1 is MNHEY and CDR2 is SMNVEV (reference sequence). CDR3 length equals 13 residues. The CDR3 reads CASSLGARTEAFF. CDR3 DNA: TGTGCCAGCAGTTTAGGGGCTCGGACTGAAGCTTTCTTT.

As DNA, the CDR3 is TGCGCCAGCAGCTCAGGGGTTACTAATGAAAAACTGTTTTTT. Residues: CASSSGVTNEKLFF. J is TRBJ1-4 and V is TRBV5-1; D is possibly TRBD1 (6 bases). The length of the CDR3 is 14 residues. Trimming cost V 3 bases and J 2 bases, with 8 bases left between them. Germline V gene sequence: CDR1 SGHRS, CDR2 YFSETQ.

Of note for this clone: Other DNA sequences of this sample code for an identical CDR3. This chain links TRBV25-1 with TRBJ1-1, with TRBD1 identical over 7 bases. This CDR3 contains 15 residues. Germline trimming cut 3 bases from V and 7 bases from J; bases unmatched to any gene: 11. From germline, CDR1 is MGHDK and CDR2 SYGVNS. As DNA, the CDR3 is TGTGCCAGCAGTGAGTGGAATTCCCGGGACAGTGAAGCTTTCTTT. This translates into CASSEWNSRDSEAFF.

This clone was detected only a few times. The chain joins TRBV5-1 to TRBJ1-1, with D possibly matching TRBD1 (6 bases). The CDR3 is 15 residues long. The V end was cut by 4 bases, the J end by 0 bases, with 13 bases between. Per the germline V gene, CDR1 is SGHRS and CDR2 is YFSETQ. CDR3 sequence: CASSTGPTMNTEAFF. CDR3 sequence (DNA): TGCGCCAGCAGCACAGGGCCCACAATGAACACTGAAGCTTTCTTT.